The 15 T cell receptor beta chains below come from one sample, sequenced in a study of T cell responses to AZD1222 COVID-19 vaccine (dated by TCRdb to the early 2020s). Taken with the paper, the label for time point translates to: about 28 days (+/-7) after the second vaccine dose. The library was obtained by the immunoSEQ multiplex PCR assay. The immuneACCESS repertoire file appears here via TCRdb, limited to in-frame rearrangements. These files lack a portion of the clones; in checked studies, under half of the deficit traces to unresolved V genes, and the cause of the others is not known. The sample records about 80,000 clones, approximately 83% of which are singletons. The ten largest clonotypes hold around 3.7% of the sample. The starting material was peripheral blood, obtained 28 days after the second AZD1222 dose. These receptors were taken from an adult who received the AZD1222 COVID-19 vaccine.

This clone was picked up a small number of times. V is TRBV28 and J is TRBJ1-5; D is undetermined. CDR1 is MDHEN, CDR2 SYDVKM, per germline. The CDR3 sequence is 18 residues long. The V end lost 2 bases, the J end lost 1 base, and 18 bases lay between the germline ends. CDR3 sequence (DNA): TGTGCCAGCAGTTTACTTCTTGCGGGAGGGTCCAGCAATCAGCCCCAGCATTTT. It translates to CASSLLLAGGSSNQPQHF.

V is TRBV7-2 and J is TRBJ1-2; possible D gene TRBD1, 5 bases. The CDR3 loop spans 14 amino acids. Germline values: CDR1 SGHTA, CDR2 FQGNSA. With 2 bases removed from V and 4 bases from J, the gap between germline ends came to 11 bases. The chain's CDR3 is CASSLQGETYGYTF. Here the CDR3 DNA reads TGTGCCAGCAGCTTACAGGGCGAAACCTATGGCTACACCTTC.

The J gene is TRBJ1-2, the V gene TRBV25-1; no definite D call. The ends were cut back, 3 bases at V and 2 bases at J, with 4 bases in the middle. Germline V gene sequence: CDR1 MGHDK, CDR2 SYGVNS. This CDR3 has 12 amino acids. CDR3 sequence reads: CASSDRNYGYTF. Written as DNA, the CDR3 is TGTGCCAGCAGTGACAGGAACTATGGCTACACCTTC.

The chain links TRBV15 to TRBJ2-7, with D perhaps TRBD1 or TRBD2 (5 bases each). CDR3 size: 15 residues. Trimming took 0 bases from V and 6 from J, leaving 15 bases between them. CDR1 is LNHNV and CDR2 is YYDKDF in the germline V gene (reference sequence). The CDR3 spells CATSRDTEKGTEQYF. In DNA, the CDR3 is TGTGCCACCAGCAGAGATACGGAAAAAGGGACCGAGCAGTACTTC.

The chain joins TRBV19 to TRBJ1-6, with 10 bases lining up with TRBD1. CDR3 length: 16 amino acids. The V gene's germline CDR1 is LNHDA and CDR2 SQIVND (reference sequence). The V and J ends lost 2 bases and 7 bases, in that order; junction bases with no gene match: 5. In nucleotides, the CDR3 is TGTGCCAGTAGTATAACCGACAGGGGGCGGAATTCACCCCTCCACTTT. Translating it yields CASSITDRGRNSPLHF.

The V and J genes are TRBV29-1 and TRBJ1-4; D perhaps matches TRBD1 (6 bases). Germline lookup yields CDR1 SQVTM and CDR2 ANQGSEA. Trimming took 7 bases from V and 8 from J, leaving 17 bases between them. The CDR3 has 13 amino acids. Written as DNA, the CDR3 is TGCAGCGCCAAAGGGACAAATTGGGAAAAACTGTTTTTT. Amino acid sequence: CSAKGTNWEKLFF. The entire variable domain, with the rest obtained from reference TRBV29-1 and TRBJ1-4, is as follows: SAVISQKPSRDICQRGTSLTIQCQVDSQVTMMFWYRQQPGQSLTLIATANQGSEATYESGFVIDKFPISRPNLTFSTLTVSNMSPEDSSIYLCSAKGTNWEKLFFGSGTQLSVL.

V is TRBV5-1 and J is TRBJ2-2; D is possibly TRBD1 (6 bases). CDR1 is SGHRS, CDR2 YFSETQ, per germline. V shed 0 bases and J shed 5 bases, with 11 bases lying between them. This CDR3 comprises 15 residues. CDR3 nucleotide sequence: TGCGCCAGCAGCTTGGAAGGGACAAAAACCGGGGAGCTGTTTTTT. Residues: CASSLEGTKTGELFF.

Regarding this clone: A junction boundary mismatches the germline segment, possibly from a read error. The rearrangement links TRBV24-1 to TRBJ2-5; weak D call: TRBD1 (6 bases). The CDR3 has 12 residues. Germline V CDR1 and CDR2: KGHDR, SFDVKD. In DNA form, the CDR3 reads TGTGCCACCAGTGATTATCAGGGGCGCGCGGACTTC. It is translated as CATSDYQGRADF.

The J gene is TRBJ1-2, the V gene TRBV27; 8 bases align to TRBD1. The germline gives CDR1 MNHEY, CDR2 SMNVEV (reference sequence). Trimming took 3 bases from V and 8 from J; bases not matched to a gene: 11. The CDR3 has 15 amino acids. The CDR3 DNA reads TGTGCCAGCAGTTTTGCGGCAGGGGGCGTTTTAGGCTACACCTTC. This translates into CASSFAAGGVLGYTF.

This chain uses TRBV7-2 with TRBJ2-1, with 11 bases aligning to TRBD2. V was clipped by 5 bases and J by 5 bases; unmatched bases: 2. The CDR3 has 14 amino acids. Per the germline V gene, CDR1 is SGHTA and CDR2 is FQGNSA. DNA for the CDR3: TGTGCCAGCAGCGGGACTAGCGGAAACAATGAGCAGTTCTTC. The encoded protein is CASSGTSGNNEQFF.

The chain recombines TRBV19 with TRBJ1-6; the D gene is possibly TRBD1 (6 bases). With 9 bases removed from V and 9 bases from J, the gap between germline ends came to 15 bases. Germline V gene sequence: CDR1 LNHDA, CDR2 SQIVND (reference sequence). The CDR3 is 13 amino acids. The CDR3 is CASNREGSSPLHF. The CDR3 DNA reads as TGTGCCAGCAACAGGGAAGGGAGTTCACCCCTCCACTTT.

V gene TRBV5-1 combines with J gene TRBJ1-1; D is possibly TRBD1 (5 bases). V dropped 4 bases and J dropped 1 base, with 11 bases sitting between them. The CDR3 is 14 amino acids. Germline values: CDR1 SGHRS, CDR2 YFSETQ. In DNA form, the CDR3 reads TGCGCCAGCAGCGTCGCCGGGGGGAACACTGAAGCTTTCTTT. It is translated as CASSVAGGNTEAFF.

V usage is TRBV28 and J usage is TRBJ1-5; 12 bases are a match to TRBD1. This CDR3 contains 19 residues. The germline gives CDR1 MDHEN, CDR2 SYDVKM. Trimming removed 6 bases from V and 0 bases from J; junction bases left unmatched: 12. The DNA of the CDR3 is TGTGCCAGCAGACCCTCCGGGACAGGGGGCTTTTATAGCAATCAGCCCCAGCATTTT. Translated: CASRPSGTGGFYSNQPQHF. Full variable domain (outside the CDR3, taken from reference TRBV28 and TRBJ1-5): DVKVTQSSRYLVKRTGEKVFLECVQDMDHENMFWYRQDPGLGLRLIYFSYDVKMKEKGDIPEGYSVSREKKERFSLILESASTNQTSMYLCASRPSGTGGFYSNQPQHFGDGTRLSIL.

The V and J genes are TRBV28 and TRBJ2-7, with 8 bases matching TRBD1. The germline gives CDR1 MDHEN, CDR2 SYDVKM. Trimming removed 7 bases from V and 0 bases from J; junction bases left unmatched: 8. The CDR3 consists of 15 residues. The CDR3 region is CASTPRTGRSYEQYF. CDR3 DNA sequence: TGTGCCAGCACACCTCGGACAGGGCGCTCCTACGAGCAGTACTTC.

V is TRBV27 and J is TRBJ2-7; D gene uncertain. Trimming stripped 4 bases from V and 4 bases from J, with 8 bases between. The germline gives CDR1 MNHEY, CDR2 SMNVEV (reference sequence). The CDR3 runs to 12 residues. CDR3 in amino acids: CASSWLGYEQYF. Written as DNA, the CDR3 is TGTGCCAGCAGTTGGTTGGGGTACGAGCAGTACTTC.